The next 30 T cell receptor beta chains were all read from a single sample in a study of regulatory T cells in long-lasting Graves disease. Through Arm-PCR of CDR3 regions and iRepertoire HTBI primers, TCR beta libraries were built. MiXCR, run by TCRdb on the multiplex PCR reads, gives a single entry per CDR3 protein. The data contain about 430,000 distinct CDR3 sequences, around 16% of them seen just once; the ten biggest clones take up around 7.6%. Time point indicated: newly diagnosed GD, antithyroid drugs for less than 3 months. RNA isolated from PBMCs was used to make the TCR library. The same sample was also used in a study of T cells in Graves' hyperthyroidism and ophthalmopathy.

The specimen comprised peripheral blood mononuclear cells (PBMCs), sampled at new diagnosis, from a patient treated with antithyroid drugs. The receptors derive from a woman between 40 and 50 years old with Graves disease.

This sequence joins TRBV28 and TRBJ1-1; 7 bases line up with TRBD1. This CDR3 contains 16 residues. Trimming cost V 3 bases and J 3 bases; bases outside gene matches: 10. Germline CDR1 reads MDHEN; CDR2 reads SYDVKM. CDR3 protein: CASSFDTGDLDTEAFF. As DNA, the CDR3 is TGTGCCAGCAGTTTCGATACAGGGGATTTGGACACTGAAGCTTTCTTT.

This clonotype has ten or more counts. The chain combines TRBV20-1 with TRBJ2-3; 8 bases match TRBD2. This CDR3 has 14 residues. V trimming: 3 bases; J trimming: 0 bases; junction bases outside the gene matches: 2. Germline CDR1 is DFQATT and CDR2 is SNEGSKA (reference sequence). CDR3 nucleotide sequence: TGCAGTGCTAGGGCTAGCGGGAGCACAGATACGCAGTATTTT. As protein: CSARASGSTDTQYF.

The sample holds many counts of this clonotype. CDR3 nucleotide sequence: TGTGCCAGCAGTCCCGCTAGCGGGATTGGGCCAGATACGCAGTATTTT. It encodes CASSPASGIGPDTQYF. V is TRBV12-3 or TRBV12-4 and J is TRBJ2-3, with 9 bases matching TRBD2. Unmatched junction bases numbered 10, after V lost 5 bases and J lost 4 bases. The CDR3 is 16 amino acids.

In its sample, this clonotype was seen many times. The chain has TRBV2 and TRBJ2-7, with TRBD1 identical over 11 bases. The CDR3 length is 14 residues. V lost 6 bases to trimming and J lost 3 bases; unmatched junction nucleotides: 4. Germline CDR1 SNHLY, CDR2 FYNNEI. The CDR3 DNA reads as TGTGCCAGCAGCCGGGACAGGGGGGTCTACGAGCAGTACTTC. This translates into CASSRDRGVYEQYF.

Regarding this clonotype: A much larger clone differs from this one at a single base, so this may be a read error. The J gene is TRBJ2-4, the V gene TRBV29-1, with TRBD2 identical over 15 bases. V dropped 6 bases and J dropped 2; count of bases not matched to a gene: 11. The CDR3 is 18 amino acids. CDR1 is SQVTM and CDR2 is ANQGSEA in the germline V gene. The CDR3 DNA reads TGCAGCGTCCTACCGGGACTAGCGGGAGGAAGAACCAAAAACATTCAGTACTTC. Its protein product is CSVLPGLAGGRTKNIQYF.

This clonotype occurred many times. DNA for the CDR3: TGTGCCAGCAGCTTAATTGGCGGGAGAGGGGAGACCCAGTACTTC. This codes for CASSLIGGRGETQYF. The chain combines TRBV11-2 with TRBJ2-5, with 7 positions matching TRBD2. This CDR3 has 15 amino acids. J was trimmed by 5 bases and V by 2 bases; bases with no gene match: 8. Looked up from germline, CDR1 is SGHAT and CDR2 is FQNNGV. Full variable domain (rest looked up from reference TRBV11-2 and TRBJ2-5): EAGVAQSPRYKIIEKRQSVAFWCNPISGHATLYWYQQILGQGPKLLIQFQNNGVVDDSQLPKDRFSAERLKGVDSTLKIQPAKLEDSAVYLCASSLIGGRGETQYFGPGTRLLVL.

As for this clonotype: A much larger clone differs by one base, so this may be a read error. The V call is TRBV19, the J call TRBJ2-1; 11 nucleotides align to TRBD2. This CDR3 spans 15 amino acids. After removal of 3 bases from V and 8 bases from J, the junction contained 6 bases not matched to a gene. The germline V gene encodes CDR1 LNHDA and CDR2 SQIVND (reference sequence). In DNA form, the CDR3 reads TGTGCCAGTAGTATTGCCCCTAGCGGGAGGTATGAGCAGTTCTTC. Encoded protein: CASSIAPSGRYEQFF. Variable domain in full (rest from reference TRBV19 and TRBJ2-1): DGGITQSPKYLFRKEGQNVTLSCEQNLNHDAMYWYRQDPGQGLRLIYYSQIVNDFQKGDIAEGYSVSREKKESFPLTVTSAQKNPTAFYLCASSIAPSGRYEQFFGPGTRLTVL.

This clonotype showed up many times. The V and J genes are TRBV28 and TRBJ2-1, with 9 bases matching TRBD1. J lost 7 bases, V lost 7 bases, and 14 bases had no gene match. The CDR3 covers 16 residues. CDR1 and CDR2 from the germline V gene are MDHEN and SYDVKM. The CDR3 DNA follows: TGTGCCAGCATCAACCCCGGTTGGGACAGGGTTAATGAGCAGTTCTTC. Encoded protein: CASINPGWDRVNEQFF.

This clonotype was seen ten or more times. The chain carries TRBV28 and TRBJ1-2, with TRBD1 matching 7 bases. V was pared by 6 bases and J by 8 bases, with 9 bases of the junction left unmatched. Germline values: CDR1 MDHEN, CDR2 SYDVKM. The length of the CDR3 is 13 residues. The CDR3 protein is CASSYQGDKGYTF. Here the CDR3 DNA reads TGTGCCAGCAGCTATCAGGGGGATAAGGGCTACACCTTC.

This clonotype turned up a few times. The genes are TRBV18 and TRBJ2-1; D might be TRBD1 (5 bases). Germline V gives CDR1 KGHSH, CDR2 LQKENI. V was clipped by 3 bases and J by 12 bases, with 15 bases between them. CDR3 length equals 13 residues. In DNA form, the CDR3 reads TGTGCCAGCTCACCCGGCGCAGGGTACCGGCAGTTCTTC. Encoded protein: CASSPGAGYRQFF.

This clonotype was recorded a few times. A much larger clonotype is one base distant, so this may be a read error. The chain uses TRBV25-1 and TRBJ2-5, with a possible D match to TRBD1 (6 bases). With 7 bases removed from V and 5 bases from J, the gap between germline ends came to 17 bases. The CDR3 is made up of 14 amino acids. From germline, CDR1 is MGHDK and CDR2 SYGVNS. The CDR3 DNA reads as TGTGCCAGCAATGTAGTAAACAGGGCGGAGACCCAGTACTTC. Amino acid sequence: CASNVVNRAETQYF.

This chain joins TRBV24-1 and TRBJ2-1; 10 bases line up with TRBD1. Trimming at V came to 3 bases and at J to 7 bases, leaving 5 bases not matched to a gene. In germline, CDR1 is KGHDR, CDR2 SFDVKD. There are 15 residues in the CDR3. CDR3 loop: CATSDPRDRGNEQFF. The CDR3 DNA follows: TGTGCCACCAGTGATCCCCGGGACAGGGGTAATGAGCAGTTCTTC.

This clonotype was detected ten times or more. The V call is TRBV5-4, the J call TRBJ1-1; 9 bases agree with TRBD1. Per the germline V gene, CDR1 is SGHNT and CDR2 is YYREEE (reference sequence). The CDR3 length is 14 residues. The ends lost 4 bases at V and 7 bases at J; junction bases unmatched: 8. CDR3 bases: TGTGCCAGCAGCGGGGGGACAGGGCCCGGTGAAGCTTTCTTT. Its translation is CASSGGTGPGEAFF.

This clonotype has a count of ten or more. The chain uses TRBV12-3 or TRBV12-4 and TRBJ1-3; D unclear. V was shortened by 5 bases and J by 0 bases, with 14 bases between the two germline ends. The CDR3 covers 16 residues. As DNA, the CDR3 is TGTGCCAGCAGTCTTACCTTCTCAGGCTCTGGAAACACCATATATTTT. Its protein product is CASSLTFSGSGNTIYF.

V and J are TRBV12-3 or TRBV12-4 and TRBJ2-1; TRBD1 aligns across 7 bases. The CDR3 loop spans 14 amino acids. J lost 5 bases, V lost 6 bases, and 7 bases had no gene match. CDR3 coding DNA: TGTGCCAGCAGAGGGACAGTTGGTAACAATGAGCAGTTCTTC. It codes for CASRGTVGNNEQFF.

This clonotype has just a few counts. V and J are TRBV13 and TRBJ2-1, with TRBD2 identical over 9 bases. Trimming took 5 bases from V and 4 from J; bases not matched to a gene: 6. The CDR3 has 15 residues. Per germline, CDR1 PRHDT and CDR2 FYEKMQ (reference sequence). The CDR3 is CASSQTSGNYNEQFF. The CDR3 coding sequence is TGTGCCAGCAGCCAGACTAGCGGAAATTACAATGAGCAGTTCTTC.

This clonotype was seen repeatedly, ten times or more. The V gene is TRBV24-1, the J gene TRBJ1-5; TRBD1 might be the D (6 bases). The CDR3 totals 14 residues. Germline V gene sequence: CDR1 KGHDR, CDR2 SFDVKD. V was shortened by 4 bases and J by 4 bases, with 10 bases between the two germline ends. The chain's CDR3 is CATSDLDSNQPQHF. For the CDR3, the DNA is TGTGCCACCAGTGACTTGGACAGTAATCAGCCCCAGCATTTT.

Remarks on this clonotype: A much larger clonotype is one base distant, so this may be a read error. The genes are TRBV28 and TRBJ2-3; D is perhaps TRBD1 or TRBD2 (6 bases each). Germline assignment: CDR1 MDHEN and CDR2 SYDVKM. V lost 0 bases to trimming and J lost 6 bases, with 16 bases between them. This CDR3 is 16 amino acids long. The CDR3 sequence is CASSLWTGAEVDTQYF. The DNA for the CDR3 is TGTGCCAGCAGTTTATGGACGGGGGCGGAGGTGGATACGCAGTATTTT.

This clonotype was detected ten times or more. The CDR3 sequence is CASSLGAGRHYEQYF. CDR3 coding DNA: TGTGCCAGCAGTTTAGGGGCGGGACGGCACTACGAGCAGTACTTC. V usage is TRBV27 and J usage is TRBJ2-7; D is perhaps TRBD2 (6 bases). CDR1 and CDR2 from the germline V gene are MNHEY and SMNVEV (reference sequence). The CDR3 loop spans 15 amino acids. V was pared by 2 bases and J by 3 bases, with 14 bases between.

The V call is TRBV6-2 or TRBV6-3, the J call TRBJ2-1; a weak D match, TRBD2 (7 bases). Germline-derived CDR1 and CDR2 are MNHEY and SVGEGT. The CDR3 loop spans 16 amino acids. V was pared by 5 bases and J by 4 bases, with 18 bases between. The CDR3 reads CASSKGVGGTYNEQFF. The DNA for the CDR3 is TGTGCCAGCAGTAAAGGAGTGGGAGGGACATACAATGAGCAGTTCTTC.

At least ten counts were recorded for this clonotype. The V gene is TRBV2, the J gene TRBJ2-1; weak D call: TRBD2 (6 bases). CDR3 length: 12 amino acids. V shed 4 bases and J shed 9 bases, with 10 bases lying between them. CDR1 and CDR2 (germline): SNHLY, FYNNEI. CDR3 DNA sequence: TGTGCCAGCAGTGCTGGGGGGATTGAGCAGTTCTTC. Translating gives CASSAGGIEQFF.

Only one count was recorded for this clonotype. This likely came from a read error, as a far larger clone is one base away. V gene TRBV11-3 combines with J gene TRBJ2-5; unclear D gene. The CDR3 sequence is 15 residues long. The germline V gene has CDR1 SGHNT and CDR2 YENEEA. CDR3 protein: CASSSYGRPQETQHF. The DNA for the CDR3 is TGTGCCAGCAGCTCGTACGGACGACCCCAAGAGACCCAGCACTTC.

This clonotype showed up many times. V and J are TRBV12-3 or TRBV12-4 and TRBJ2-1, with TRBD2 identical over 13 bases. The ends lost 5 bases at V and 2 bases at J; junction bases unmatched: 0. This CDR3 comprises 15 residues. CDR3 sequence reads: CASSGTSGTYNEQFF. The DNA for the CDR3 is TGTGCCAGCAGTGGGACTAGCGGGACCTACAATGAGCAGTTCTTC.

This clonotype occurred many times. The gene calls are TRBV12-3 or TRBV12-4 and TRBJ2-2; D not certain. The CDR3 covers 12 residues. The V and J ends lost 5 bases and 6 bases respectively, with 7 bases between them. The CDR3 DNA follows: TGTGCCAGCAGTCCTTCGGCCGGGGAGCTGTTTTTT. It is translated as CASSPSAGELFF.

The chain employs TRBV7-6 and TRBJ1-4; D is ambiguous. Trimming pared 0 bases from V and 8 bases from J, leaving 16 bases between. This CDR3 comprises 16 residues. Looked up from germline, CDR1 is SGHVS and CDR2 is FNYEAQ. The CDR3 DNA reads TGTGCCAGCAGCTTAGCGAGTAGCTTCGGCGGGGAAAAACTGTTTTTT. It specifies CASSLASSFGGEKLFF.

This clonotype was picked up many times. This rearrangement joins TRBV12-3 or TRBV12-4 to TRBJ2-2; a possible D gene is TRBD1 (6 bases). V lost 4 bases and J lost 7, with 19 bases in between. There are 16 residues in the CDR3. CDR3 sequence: CASSWLQGFGHGELFF. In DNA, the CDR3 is TGTGCCAGCAGTTGGCTCCAGGGGTTTGGGCACGGGGAGCTGTTTTTT.

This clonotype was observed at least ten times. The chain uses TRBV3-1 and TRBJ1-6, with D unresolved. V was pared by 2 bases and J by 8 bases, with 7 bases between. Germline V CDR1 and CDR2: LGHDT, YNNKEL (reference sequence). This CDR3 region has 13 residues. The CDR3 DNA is TGTGCCAGCAGCCAACTCATAGATTCACCCCTCCACTTT. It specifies CASSQLIDSPLHF. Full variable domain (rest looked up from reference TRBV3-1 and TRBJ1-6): DTAVSQTPKYLVTQMGNDKSIKCEQNLGHDTMYWYKQDSKKFLKIMFSYNNKELIINETVPNRFSPKSPDKAHLNLHINSLELGDSAVYFCASSQLIDSPLHFGNGTRLTVT.

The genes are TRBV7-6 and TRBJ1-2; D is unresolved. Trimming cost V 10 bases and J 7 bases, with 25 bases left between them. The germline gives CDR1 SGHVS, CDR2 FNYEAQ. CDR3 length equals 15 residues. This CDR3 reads CATQRSLSFVGGYTF. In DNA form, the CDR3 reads TGTGCCACCCAACGATCCCTGAGCTTCGTGGGTGGCTACACCTTC. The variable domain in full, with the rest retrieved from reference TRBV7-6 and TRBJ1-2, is GAGVSQSPRYKVTKRGQDVALRCDPISGHVSLYWYRQALGQGPEFLTYFNYEAQQDKSGLPNDRFSAERPEGSISTLTIQRTEQRDSAMYRCATQRSLSFVGGYTFGSGTRLTVV.

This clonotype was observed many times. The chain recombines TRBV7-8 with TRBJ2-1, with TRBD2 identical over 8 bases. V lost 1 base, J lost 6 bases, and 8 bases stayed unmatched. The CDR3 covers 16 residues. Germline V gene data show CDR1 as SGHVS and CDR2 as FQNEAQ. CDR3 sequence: CASSLGWLAGLNEQFF. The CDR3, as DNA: TGTGCCAGCAGCTTAGGATGGCTAGCGGGCCTCAATGAGCAGTTCTTC.

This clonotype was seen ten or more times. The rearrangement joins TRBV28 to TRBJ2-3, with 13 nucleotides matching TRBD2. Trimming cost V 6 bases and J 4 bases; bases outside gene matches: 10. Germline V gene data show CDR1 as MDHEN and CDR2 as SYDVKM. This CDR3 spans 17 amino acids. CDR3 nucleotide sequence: TGTGCCAGCAGCTCTACAAACGGACTAGCGGGAGCAGATACGCAGTATTTT. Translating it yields CASSSTNGLAGADTQYF.